This T cell receptor beta chain was obtained from a study of T cell changes during pregnancy in multiple sclerosis (dated by TCRdb to 2018 to 2020). Concerning the study at large: The study examined how the T cell repertoire changed over the course of pregnancy in women with multiple sclerosis.

This clone was seen more than once but under ten times. No cognate antigen has been identified for it. Base-call qualities are not available, and no considerably larger clone is one nucleotide away. V has 8 bases trimmed and J has 7 bases trimmed; junction bases matching no gene number 11. CDR1 and CDR2 are drawn from the germline V gene: ENHRY, SYGVKD. From cysteine to phenylalanine, the CDR3 is 14 amino acids long. This entry keeps only the CDR3 DNA: 42 bases, framed from base 1. Preparation of the library involved the immunoSEQ multiplex PCR assay. TCRdb took over this immuneACCESS table, retaining in-frame rearrangements with V and J assigned. Such tables are incomplete; in checked studies, under half of the missing clones stem from an unresolved V gene, and the remainder is unexplained. In this sample the table shows about 70,000 clones, about 90% of which occur a single time. The ten biggest clones cover just under 0.3% of the sample.

This clonotype was sampled from a female donor with multiple sclerosis, enrolled in a pregnancy study. The chain joins TRBV10-3 to TRBJ1-1; 9 central nucleotides agree with TRBD1. This specimen was CD4+ T cells from peripheral blood mononuclear cells, taken after pregnancy. The CDR3 in this case is CAIGEQGARNEAFF. The DNA is as follows: TGTGCCATCGGGGAACAGGGGGCGCGAAATGAAGCTTTCTTT.